Described below is a single T cell receptor beta chain sequence and its context. Its antigen specificity is not known. No much larger clonotype is one base removed from it; base qualities were not supplied. Library preparation was by the immunoSEQ multiplex PCR assay. A mixture of 60 forward primers for TCR Vbeta segments and 13 reverse primers for TCR Jbeta segments was used in the multiplex PCR. The CDR3 region of rearranged TCR beta genes was amplified from genomic DNA with a multiplex PCR assay. Amplified TCR beta libraries were sequenced as 87-base-pair reads on the Illumina HiSeq System. The original pipeline was this. Across the 600 to 700 repertoires, a later analysis counted tens of millions of unique TCR beta chains, 9.5 million to 12 million of which were shared by at least two donors. Raw reads were error-corrected and collapsed into unique sequences by a nearest-neighbor algorithm in which closely related sequences were merged to remove PCR and sequencing errors. CDR3 sequences were aligned to IMGT reference sequences to assign V, D and J gene segments. Each retained sequence needed at least a six-nucleotide match to both a V gene segment and a J gene segment. Rearrangements were classified as productive when the CDR3 lacked stop codons and remained in frame with V and J, and all other rearrangements were classified as non-productive. Following IMGT convention, CDR3 was defined as the stretch from the second conserved V-encoded cysteine to the conserved J-encoded phenylalanine. Sequences without an unambiguous match to a single V gene segment were excluded from the earlier analysis of about 600 of the donors. An earlier analysis of approximately 590 of the donors classified V segments as functional when productive rearrangements were above 56.7% and as segregating when the standard deviation between donors was above 5%. A statistical classification framework was built to diagnose cytomegalovirus status from the catalog of TCR beta chain sequences. V and J gene assignment, in a later analysis, came from comparing TCR nucleotide sequences with IMGT/GENE-DB human TR gene sequences. The TCRdist pipeline was used in a later analysis to assign CDR3 sequences and most-parsimonious VDJ recombination scenarios. In a later analysis, every TCR beta chain was defined by the combination of its CDR3 amino acid sequence and its V-gene family, and reads without a unique V-gene family were dropped. A later analysis removed 500 to 600 highly shared, low-generation-probability nucleotide sequences to deal with suspected cross-contamination and a sequencing artifact. A later analysis calculated a clonal expansion index for each public chain from normalized within-repertoire ranks of inferred template counts. In a later analysis, generation probabilities were computed with a VDJ recombination model fitted to out-of-frame rearrangements, and the resulting probabilities were checked against IGoR. In a later analysis, hypergeometric tests were used to score TCR-TCR, TCR-HLA and TCR-CMV co-occurrence, with a repertoire-size bias correction applied to TCR pairs. False discovery rates were estimated in a later analysis by permuting HLA or CMV assignments 20 times. In a later analysis, co-occurring TCRs were grouped with DBSCAN, and TCRdist sequence similarity was added when clustering was performed within HLA-allele-positive subsets. Repertoires with fewer than 30,000 or more than 120,000 public chains, plus five repertoires with anomalous nucleotide sharing, were excluded from co-occurrence clustering. TCRdb re-hosts the immuneACCESS table, in-frame sequences only. Its copies lack some clones; in the studies checked, an unresolved V gene accounts for under half of them, and the cause for the rest is not known. V, J and clone size reflect that table, while D and trimming were determined from the DNA. Across this sample there are about 160,000 clones, with around 79% seen only once. The ten largest clones represent roughly 4% of the sample.

The cohort consisted of approximately 670 healthy bone marrow donors. All cohort members were sampled while nominally healthy, although unrecorded immune exposures were likely present. CMV serostatus was positive for roughly 290 and negative for 352 of the 666 cohort members, and was not recorded for this donor. Every donor gave a peripheral blood sample, and the peripheral blood mononuclear cells from that sample were used for TCR beta sequencing. Genomic DNA extraction from the blood cell samples was performed with the Qiagen DNeasy Blood Extraction Kit. The data were obtained in a study of cytomegalovirus exposure and HLA in healthy donors (dated by TCRdb to the late 2010s). In the study overall: An earlier analysis of several hundred of the donors reported approximately 260 Gb of sequence data and 117 million unique TCR beta sequences obtained from approximately 180 million T cells. An early release that covered some 640 HLA-typed donors contained approximately 300 gigabases of sequencing data and tens of millions of unique TCR sequences. Of the roughly 400 genotyped donors, about 84% fell in the genetic ancestry cluster associated with self-reported Caucasian donors. The aim of the study was to test whether cataloging public T cell receptors could identify signatures of past pathogen exposure. The study profiled the T cell repertoires of hundreds of subjects by immunosequencing and related them to cytomegalovirus serostatus. In addition to the first cohort of several hundred subjects, a separate validation cohort of some 120 different subjects was used. The study combined high-throughput TCR immunosequencing, statistical association of individual TCRs with disease status, and machine learning to predict cytomegalovirus infection status. In a later analysis, previously published TCR beta repertoires from fewer than 750 donors were re-analyzed and high-resolution HLA genotyping was added so that TCR occurrence patterns could be studied. In the later analysis, no new phenotypic data were used to find candidate immune exposures; instead, reliance was placed on TCR beta sequences and their occurrence across donors. To decide whether each TCR beta V gene segment behaved as functional or pseudogenic, an earlier analysis of over 500 of the donors relied on high-throughput TCR beta sequencing. Donor age, sex, ethnicity and CMV serostatus were compiled alongside the repertoire data. A later genetic analysis used genome-wide SNP genotypes for about three fifths of the roughly 700 donors, treating that subset as a discovery cohort. Every repertoire in the discovery cohort had been generated on one and the same sequencing platform. HLA typing covered class I and class II loci at four-digit resolution. Typing coverage varied by locus: roughly 629-640 donors for A, B, C, DRB1 and DQB1; some 520 for DQA1; some 610 for DPA1; about 450 for DPB1. Roughly five DR-DQ haplotypes were handled as single units for association and clustering because linkage in the cohort was strong. On average, roughly 250,000 unique TCR beta nucleotide sequences were sequenced per donor among roughly 430 genotyped donors of the cohort, with around 19% of those sequences being non-productive.

General conclusions and limits of the study: In a later analysis, HLA-associated TCR beta chains were found to be more clonally expanded and to have lower generation probabilities than equally common non-associated chains. A later genetic analysis reported fewer N-insertions in productive TCRs among donors in an Asian-associated ancestry cluster than the roughly 640-donor mean. Linkage disequilibrium might explain the correlated functional status among segregating V segments, but an unknown experimental factor could not be excluded. A later genetic analysis associated a missense DCLRE1C variant with V-gene and J-gene trimming of TCR beta chains, and an independent cohort replicated the association. According to a later analysis, parvovirus B19, influenza, CMV and Epstein-Barr virus appeared linked to several top co-occurrence clusters. Cytomegalovirus status was reported to be diagnosed by the classifier with high specificity and sensitivity in both the original and validation cohorts. Because counts were too low, seventeen rarely observed V segments, including chromosome 9 orphons, were excluded from the earlier analysis of roughly 580 of the donors. In a later analysis, over 15,000 TCR beta sequences were associated with specific HLA alleles at a false discovery rate of 0.05. In an earlier analysis of about 550 of the donors, most TCR beta V segments were observed in productive rearrangements about 90% or about 30% of the time, broadly matching IMGT annotations. A later analysis found that TCR association rates varied across HLA loci, with DRB1 alleles showing the most associated TCRs and HLA-C alleles the fewest. The only immune exposure information available for the cohort was CMV serostatus. Presence/absence analyses assumed roughly uniform sequencing depth across donors, an assumption that may not hold. A later analysis found that most CMV-associated TCR beta chains appeared HLA-restricted, with HLA associations seemingly driven largely by CMV exposure. Because some donors lacked HLA typing at each locus, the association tests relied only on the typed subset. In vitro tests confirmed that three of the cytomegalovirus-associated TCR beta chains recognize cytomegalovirus antigens. A cluster of highly shared sequence variants was judged likely to be a technical artifact of the sequencing pipeline. The authors suggested that the approach could potentially be extended to other disease states and immunological phenotypes. In the study, around 160 TCR beta chains were listed as associated with cytomegalovirus. When HLA alleles, especially DR and DQ, strongly co-occurred, attributing TCR associations to individual alleles was difficult. Most TCR sequences were observed very rarely across donors, whereas some public TCRs were present in many individuals. The cohort was sequenced for TCR beta chains only, and without alpha or paired-chain data the features that could be detected were limited. A further reported finding was that TCR beta sequences accurately predicted the HLA-A and HLA-B alleles for most subjects in the first cohort.

This receptor was obtained from a human donor in good health. The material sequenced was PBMCs.

CDR3 region: CASSPGLFNEQFF. DNA sequence: TGTGCCAGCAGCCCCGGACTTTTCAATGAGCAGTTCTTC. The chain employs TRBV7-8 and TRBJ2-1; TRBD2 might be the D gene, on 5 matching bases. Looking up the germline V gene yields CDR1 SGHVS and CDR2 FQNEAQ. V lost 5 bases and J lost 6 bases; the stretch between them is 11 bases long. The CDR3 numbers 13 residues from cysteine through phenylalanine. Of the read, only the CDR3 DNA is kept; its 39 bases are in frame from base 1.